This is a list of T cell receptor beta chains from one sample in a study of identical twins. TCRdb analysed the 5' RACE reads with MiXCR anew, one entry per CDR3 protein. The sample lists 200,000 to 250,000 distinct CDR3 sequences, 10% to 15% occurring once. These sequences were also reported in another study, on yellow fever vaccine responses in identical twins.

Material: memory (CD45RO+) T cells sorted from blood. The receptors derive from a young woman in good health. Both conserved end residues are part of each CDR3. A D gene is named only where the DNA matches it firmly. Expanded clones are given a class, and other clones once, few, many or no size at all.

V gene,D gene,J gene,clone size,CDR3 protein,CDR3 DNA
TRBV5-1,-,TRBJ2-3,many,CASSLESFITDTQYF,TGCGCCAGCAGCTTGGAGTCTTTCATCACAGATACGCAGTATTTT
TRBV4-3,TRBD2,TRBJ2-7,many,CASSQVLAGGSYEQYF,TGCGCCAGCAGCCAAGTACTAGCGGGAGGTTCCTACGAGCAGTACTTC
TRBV6-1,-,TRBJ2-7,many,CASLADLYSYEQYF,TGTGCCAGTCTGGCGGACCTATATTCCTACGAGCAGTACTTC
TRBV27,TRBD2,TRBJ2-7,-,CASRSREAYEQYF,TGTGCCAGCAGATCGCGGGAGGCCTACGAGCAGTACTTC
TRBV20-1,TRBD1,TRBJ2-4,few,CSAEPDRGRNIQYF,TGCAGTGCAGAACCGGACAGGGGAAGAAACATTCAGTACTTC
TRBV6-4,TRBD2,TRBJ2-2,few,CASSETSGENTGELFF,TGTGCCAGCAGTGAAACTAGCGGGGAGAACACCGGGGAGCTGTTTTTT
TRBV7-8,TRBD2,TRBJ2-1,many,CASSGTSGHNEQFF,TGTGCCAGCAGCGGGACTAGCGGACACAATGAGCAGTTCTTC
TRBV29-1,TRBD1,TRBJ2-2,few,CSVQRQGGGELFF,TGCAGCGTACAGCGACAGGGCGGCGGGGAGCTGTTTTTT
TRBV19,-,TRBJ2-1,-,CASSIRALDGDEQFF,TGTGCCAGTAGTATTAGGGCCCTGGACGGCGATGAGCAGTTCTTC
TRBV5-6,-,TRBJ1-4,few,CASSPTGQSNEKLFF,TGTGCCAGCAGCCCGACGGGACAAAGCAATGAAAAACTGTTTTTT
TRBV29-1,TRBD1,TRBJ1-1,few,CSVEVLGGQLNTEAFF,TGCAGCGTTGAAGTTCTAGGGGGACAGCTGAACACTGAAGCTTTCTTT
TRBV3-1,-,TRBJ1-3,-,CASRRQLDSGNTIYF,TGTGCCAGCAGGCGACAGCTCGACTCTGGAAACACCATATATTTT
TRBV6-5,-,TRBJ2-2,-,CASSYSQATGELFF,TGTGCCAGCAGTTACTCCCAGGCCACCGGGGAGCTGTTTTTT
TRBV6-5,-,TRBJ2-3,few,CASSYSGPRENTQYF,TGTGCCAGCAGTTACTCGGGGCCGCGGGAAAATACGCAGTATTTT
TRBV6-4,TRBD2,TRBJ2-1,-,CASSGGLAGSYNEQFF,TGTGCCAGCAGTGGGGGACTAGCGGGATCTTACAATGAGCAGTTCTTC
TRBV7-9,-,TRBJ1-1,-,CASSSSGVTEAFF,TGTGCCAGCAGCTCCTCAGGGGTCACTGAAGCTTTCTTT
TRBV4-2,TRBD2,TRBJ2-2,many,CASRPLAGEDTGELFF,TGTGCCAGCAGACCTCTAGCGGGGGAAGACACCGGGGAGCTGTTTTTT
TRBV5-6,-,TRBJ2-5,many,CASSFGGQETQYF,TGTGCCAGCAGCTTCGGGGGCCAAGAGACCCAGTACTTC
TRBV7-3,-,TRBJ2-7,-,CASSLSGVSYEQYF,TGTGCCAGCAGCTTAAGCGGGGTATCCTACGAGCAGTACTTC
TRBV20-1,-,TRBJ1-1,-,CSARDPQNTEAFF,TGCAGTGCTAGAGATCCCCAGAACACTGAAGCTTTCTTT
TRBV29-1,-,TRBJ1-2,few,CSVETIHRLHGYTF,TGCAGCGTTGAAACCATTCACAGGCTACATGGCTACACCTTC
TRBV4-3,-,TRBJ2-5,-,CASSQDRLAGETQYF,TGCGCCAGCAGCCAAGATCGGCTAGCCGGAGAGACCCAGTACTTC
TRBV2,-,TRBJ2-5,-,CASSRSRGSQETQYF,TGTGCCAGCAGTCGGTCAAGGGGGTCTCAAGAGACCCAGTACTTC
TRBV6-5,-,TRBJ1-2,-,CATLGGAGYTF,TGTGCCACCTTAGGGGGGGCTGGCTACACCTTC
TRBV20-1,TRBD2,TRBJ2-7,few,CSARPAGGLGAPSEQYF,TGCAGTGCTAGACCAGCGGGAGGTTTAGGAGCCCCCTCCGAGCAGTACTTC
TRBV18,TRBD2,TRBJ2-7,-,CASSPTSGTYEQYF,TGTGCCAGCTCACCCACTAGCGGGACCTACGAGCAGTACTTC
TRBV19,TRBD2,TRBJ2-5,-,CASKRLAGGETETQYF,TGTGCCAGTAAACGACTAGCGGGAGGGGAAACAGAGACCCAGTACTTC
TRBV9,-,TRBJ2-3,-,CASSRRAGPTDTQYF,TGTGCCAGCAGCAGACGTGCCGGCCCTACAGATACGCAGTATTTT
TRBV4-3,TRBD1,TRBJ2-1,many,CASSQGGTGTKLRDNEQFF,TGCGCCAGCAGCCAGGGCGGGACAGGAACTAAACTAAGGGACAATGAGCAGTTCTTC